This TCR beta chain was recovered during a study of cytomegalovirus exposure and HLA in healthy donors. Regarding the study as a whole: DRB1 showed the most TCR associations and HLA-C the fewest in a later analysis, as rates varied by HLA locus. A later analysis linked a missense DCLRE1C variant to TCR beta V- and J-gene trimming. A later analysis reportedly found that, within productive TCRs, an Asian-associated ancestry cluster had fewer N-insertions than the mean observed across the approximately 700 donors.

Amplification used 60 Vbeta primers and 13 Jbeta primers. Original analysis: A later analysis tallied tens of millions of unique TCR beta chains, roughly 11 million of them shared. TCRdb's table, derived via immunoSEQ multiplex PCR, lists solely in-frame clones and lacks some. The V and J calls and clone size come from that table; D and trimming were worked out from the DNA. The sample consists of under 150,000 clones, approximately 10% of them appearing once. This clone was observed a few times. What it recognizes is unknown. J was trimmed by 5 bases and V by 3 bases; bases with no gene match: 13. Germline loops: CDR1 SNHLY, CDR2 FYNNEI. The CDR3 runs to 17 residues.

The V and J genes are TRBV2 and TRBJ2-5; 9 bases match TRBD2. The source of this sequence is a woman between 40 and 50 years old in good health and CMV-seropositive. The sequenced sample was PBMCs. This CDR3 is CASSDGGGASVLETQYF. The CDR3, as DNA: TGTGCCAGCAGTGATGGCGGGGGGGCCTCGGTGCTGGAGACCCAGTACTTC.